This T cell receptor (beta chain) originates from a study of memory CD4+ T cells and cytomegalovirus serostatus. Study as a whole: This sample comes from healthy Belgian adults, fewer than ten CMV seropositive, 24 seronegative.

Libraries were prepared by immunoSEQ multiplex PCR; TCRdb keeps only in-frame clonotypes and omits some of them. The sample has about 57,000 clones; under 80% are singletons. With respect to this clone: Its antigen is as yet unknown. Compared with germline, one end of the junction differs, possibly owing to a read error.

The CDR3 sequence is 13 residues long. Looked up from germline, CDR1 is SNHLY and CDR2 is FYNNEI. The sort gate was single viable CD3+CD4+CD8-CD45RO+ cells for memory CD4+ T cells. Study-wide results and caveats: Suggested: most of the CMV-linked TCR signature lies in CD4+ memory cells.

Sample: memory CD4+ T cells from blood. The chain joins TRBV2 to TRBJ1-5, with D unresolved. The source of this sequence is an adult in good health and CMV-seronegative. Written as DNA, the CDR3 is TGTGCCGGCAGCCGGGAGAGAAATCAGCCCCAGCATTTT. Its protein is CAGSRERNQPQHF.